These 13 T cell receptor beta chains were all obtained from the same sample, sequenced in a study of long-term antiretroviral therapy in people with HIV (dated by TCRdb to 2022 to 2024). The immunoSEQ hsTCRB v3.0 assay was used at survey level resolution for TRB variable region sequencing. Sourced from immuneACCESS, this table was stored by TCRdb with only in-frame sequences that have V and J called. A share of the clones is absent; for the studies checked, an unresolved V gene accounts for under half, and the remainder has no known explanation. The sample table lists over 20,000 clones, approximately 82% of them with a count of one. The top ten clonotypes cover about 4.6% of the sample. This sample comprised unsorted PBMCs, obtained 0.5 years after starting antiretroviral therapy. The receptor set was obtained from a man aged 18 to 35 with HIV.

The chain uses TRBV7-9 and TRBJ1-1, with no clear D. The germline V gene has CDR1 SEHNR and CDR2 FQNEAQ (reference sequence). The V end was cut by 0 bases, the J end by 2 bases, with 10 bases between. CDR3 length equals 15 residues. The CDR3 DNA reads as TGTGCCAGCAGCTTAGCGCTAGTAGGAAACACTGAAGCTTTCTTT. This codes for CASSLALVGNTEAFF.

V usage is TRBV4-1 and J usage is TRBJ2-7; 7 nucleotides align to TRBD1. V dropped 3 bases and J dropped 4; count of bases not matched to a gene: 6. The CDR3 covers 14 residues. CDR1 MGHRA and CDR2 YSYEKL come from the germline V gene. CDR3 nucleotides: TGCGCCAGCAGCCAGCCGGGACAGCAATACGAGCAGTACTTC. This gives the protein CASSQPGQQYEQYF.

The chain links TRBV14 to TRBJ2-3, with D possibly being TRBD1 or TRBD2 (5 bases each). Trimming shortened V by 3 bases and J by 6 bases, and 19 bases separated the two germline ends. The CDR3 extends over 16 amino acids. From germline, CDR1 is SGHDN and CDR2 FVKESK. CDR3 in DNA: TGTGCCAGCAGCCACAAGAGGTACGGGGCGGATGATACGCAGTATTTT. Translation: CASSHKRYGADDTQYF. Using reference TRBV14 and TRBJ2-3 for the parts outside the CDR3, the full variable domain is EAGVTQFPSHSVIEKGQTVTLRCDPISGHDNLYWYRRVMGKEIKFLLHFVKESKQDESGMPNNRFLAERTGGTYSTLKVQPAELEDSGVYFCASSHKRYGADDTQYFGPGTRLTVL.

A single count supports this clone. The chain uses TRBV19 and TRBJ1-5; tentatively, D is TRBD1 (6 bases). In germline, CDR1 is LNHDA, CDR2 SQIVND (reference sequence). The CDR3 runs to 15 residues. Trimming removed 2 bases at V and 5 bases at J, with 13 bases between. The CDR3 bases are TGTGCCAGTAGTATATCCGGGCAGGGGCATCAGCCCCAGCATTTT. Amino acids: CASSISGQGHQPQHF.

V usage is TRBV28 and J usage is TRBJ1-5, with D perhaps TRBD1 (6 bases). The CDR3 is made up of 15 amino acids. Trimming took 5 bases from V and 6 from J, leaving 17 bases between them. CDR1 and CDR2 from the germline V gene are MDHEN and SYDVKM. CDR3 DNA: TGTGCCAGCAGTCCCCCGGGGACATCTGCTCAGCCCCAGCATTTT. Its protein is CASSPPGTSAQPQHF.

V is TRBV19 and J is TRBJ1-1; D is unresolved. The CDR3 loop spans 13 amino acids. CDR1 and CDR2 (germline): LNHDA, SQIVND (reference sequence). V was shortened by 1 base and J by 8 bases, with 11 bases between the two germline ends. CDR3 sequence reads: CASSIGAAGEAFF. CDR3 DNA: TGTGCCAGTAGTATAGGGGCAGCCGGCGAAGCTTTCTTT.

J is TRBJ2-3 and V is TRBV30, with D perhaps matching TRBD2 (5 bases). CDR1 and CDR2 (germline): GTSNPN, SVGIG (reference sequence). CDR3 length: 13 amino acids. The V and J ends lost 3 bases and 5 bases respectively, with 12 bases between them. CDR3 loop: CAWRPLARDTQYF. For the CDR3, the DNA is TGTGCCTGGAGGCCCCTAGCCAGAGATACGCAGTATTTT.

This chain connects TRBV4-2 to TRBJ1-3; D unresolved. The V and J ends lost 0 bases and 0 bases respectively, with 9 bases between them. This CDR3 is 16 amino acids long. Germline CDR1 and CDR2: LGHNA and YNFKEQ. The CDR3, as DNA: TGTGCCAGCAGCCAAGATTTGGGGAACTCTGGAAACACCATATATTTT. Its translation: CASSQDLGNSGNTIYF.

This clone was counted only a few times. This chain connects TRBV7-2 to TRBJ2-7; 12 bases fit TRBD2. V lost 5 bases to trimming and J lost 4 bases; unmatched junction nucleotides: 3. The CDR3 covers 14 residues. Germline-derived CDR1 and CDR2 are SGHTA and FQGNSA. The CDR3 coding sequence is TGTGCCAGCAGCCTGACTAGCGGGGGTTACGAGCAGTACTTC. Amino acid sequence: CASSLTSGGYEQYF.

The V call is TRBV7-8, the J call TRBJ2-1; perhaps TRBD1 as D (5 bases). CDR3 length: 15 residues. Germline V CDR1 and CDR2: SGHVS, FQNEAQ. Trimming removed 6 bases from V and 8 bases from J, with 20 bases in between. The CDR3 reads CASRFGALGYDEQFF. For the CDR3, the DNA is TGTGCCAGCAGATTTGGGGCCCTTGGATACGATGAGCAGTTCTTC.

This clone was counted once. The V gene is TRBV5-4, the J gene TRBJ2-1; 10 nucleotides line up with TRBD2. The length of the CDR3 is 15 residues. CDR1 SGHNT and CDR2 YYREEE come from the germline V gene (reference sequence). The V segment lost 4 bases and the J segment 4 bases; nucleotides outside the gene matches: 5. The CDR3 region is CASSPEGLAYNEQFF. CDR3 DNA sequence: TGTGCCAGCAGCCCAGAGGGACTAGCGTACAATGAGCAGTTCTTC.

Written as DNA, the CDR3 is TGTGCCAGCAGTTCTGGACAGGGTCGCGGCGAGCAGTACTTC. Amino acids: CASSSGQGRGEQYF. This chain links TRBV27 with TRBJ2-7, with 8 positions matching TRBD1. CDR1 and CDR2 (germline): MNHEY, SMNVEV (reference sequence). The ends lost 4 bases at V and 6 bases at J; junction bases unmatched: 8. The CDR3 loop spans 14 amino acids.

This clone occurred once. J is TRBJ1-1 and V is TRBV14; 9 bases map to TRBD1. The CDR3 is made up of 13 amino acids. Trimming at V came to 3 bases and at J to 10 bases, leaving 6 bases not matched to a gene. Germline CDR1 and CDR2: SGHDN and FVKESK. CDR3 protein: CASSHQTGGIAFF. The DNA of the CDR3 is TGTGCCAGCAGCCATCAGACAGGGGGTATAGCTTTCTTT.